This T cell receptor (beta chain) is drawn from a study of T-cell reconstitution after alpha-beta-depleted transplantation in children. V lost 3 bases and J lost 2; bases outside the gene matches: 5. The length of the CDR3 is 16 residues. Germline lookup yields CDR1 SGHVS and CDR2 FQNEAQ. Researchers prepared the TCRbeta library using unique molecular identifiers, the study reports. TCRdb re-derived calls from the PCR reads in MiXCR, one entry per CDR3 protein. The data hold a few hundred thousand distinct CDR3 sequences, with 9.7% observed a single time. This clonotype was counted many times. The sequenced sample was PBMCs from the stem cell graft donor, obtained from the stem cell graft. The clonotype originates from a human donor who donated a stem cell graft to a child with SCID. The chain combines TRBV7-8 with TRBJ2-3; TRBD1 aligns across 10 bases. For the CDR3, the DNA is TGTGCCAGCAGCTTTTGGACAGGGGGGTCCACAGATACGCAGTATTTT. As protein: CASSFWTGGSTDTQYF.